This is a list of T cell receptor beta chains from one sample in a study of vaccination effects on CD4 cells after COVID-19. Antigen specificity for these receptors is unknown. This table comes from immunoSEQ multiplex PCR, and its TCRdb copy is limited to in-frame clones, with some not included. Altogether around 36,000 clones are present, more than 60% being singletons, with the ten largest covering roughly 20%. The sequenced sample was CD4+ T cells from PBMCs cultured with SARS-CoV-2 spike peptides, obtained before COVID-19 vaccination. The receptors come from a human donor who received a COVID-19 vaccine. CDR3s include the opening cysteine and the closing phenylalanine or tryptophan. The order of the fields is V gene, J gene, D gene, clone size, CDR3 protein, CDR3 DNA. A D gene is named only where the DNA matches it firmly. Expanded clones get a size class; other rows say once, few or many, or leave the size out.

V: TRBV5-7; J: TRBJ2-7; D: TRBD1; size: few; CDR3: CASRSDHDRVQNF; DNA: TGTGCCAGCAGATCCGATCATGACAGGGTCCAGAACTTC
V: TRBV6-6; J: TRBJ1-1; D: NA; size: NA; CDR3: CASSLRLDEAFF; DNA: TGTGCCAGCAGCCTACGTCTGGATGAAGCTTTCTTT
V: TRBV5-1; J: TRBJ2-5; D: TRBD2; size: NA; CDR3: CASSLSGTSGKETQYF; DNA: TGCGCCAGCAGTCTCTCCGGGACTAGCGGTAAAGAGACCCAGTACTTC
V: TRBV28; J: TRBJ2-7; D: NA; size: few; CDR3: CASSFVWGRSYEQYF; DNA: TGTGCCAGCAGTTTTGTATGGGGACGCTCCTACGAGCAGTACTTC
V: TRBV5-4; J: TRBJ2-1; D: TRBD2; size: many; CDR3: CASSLTSGGHNEQFF; DNA: TGTGCCAGCAGCCTTACTAGCGGGGGCCACAATGAGCAGTTCTTC
V: TRBV29-1; J: TRBJ1-4; D: NA; size: few; CDR3: CSAASGTANEKLFF; DNA: TGCAGCGCAGCGTCCGGGACCGCGAATGAAAAACTGTTTTTT
V: TRBV5-1; J: TRBJ2-5; D: NA; size: NA; CDR3: CASSLRDPKETQYF; DNA: TGCGCCAGCAGCTTGCGGGACCCGAAGGAGACCCAGTACTTC
V: TRBV7-9; J: TRBJ1-1; D: NA; size: NA; CDR3: CASSLPGLSAEAFF; DNA: TGTGCCAGCAGCCTACCGGGCTTATCCGCTGAAGCTTTCTTT
V: TRBV28; J: TRBJ1-6; D: NA; size: NA; CDR3: CASSLGSYNSPLHF; DNA: TGTGCCAGCAGTTTAGGTTCCTATAATTCACCCCTCCACTTT
V: TRBV18; J: TRBJ2-7; D: NA; size: NA; CDR3: CASSPSASYEQYF; DNA: TGTGCCAGCTCACCGTCAGCTTCCTACGAGCAGTACTTC
V: TRBV7-3; J: TRBJ2-5; D: NA; size: NA; CDR3: CASSSGRSGETQYF; DNA: TGTGCCAGCAGCTCGGGACGCTCGGGAGAGACCCAGTACTTC
V: TRBV13; J: TRBJ1-3; D: NA; size: few; CDR3: CASSLSGRVPGAGNTIYF; DNA: TGTGCCAGCAGCTTATCAGGGCGGGTTCCTGGGGCTGGAAACACCATATATTTT
V: TRBV5-1; J: TRBJ2-5; D: TRBD1; size: once; CDR3: CASSLGSTGAMETQYF; DNA: TGCGCCAGCAGCTTGGGATCCACAGGGGCAATGGAGACCCAGTACTTC
V: TRBV7-9; J: TRBJ2-3; D: TRBD2; size: NA; CDR3: CASSSLLAGGIDTQYF; DNA: TGTGCCAGCAGCTCACTACTAGCGGGGGGCATAGATACGCAGTATTTT
V: TRBV5-8; J: TRBJ2-1; D: NA; size: once; CDR3: CASSLMVWGGENEQFF; DNA: TGTGCCAGCAGCTTGATGGTTTGGGGAGGCGAGAATGAGCAGTTCTTC
V: TRBV28; J: TRBJ2-7; D: NA; size: NA; CDR3: CASSGVYEQYF; DNA: TGTGCCAGCAGTGGAGTCTACGAGCAGTACTTC
V: TRBV28; J: TRBJ1-5; D: TRBD1; size: NA; CDR3: CASSPDRVNQPQHF; DNA: TGTGCCAGCAGCCCTGACAGGGTCAATCAGCCCCAGCATTTT
V: TRBV28; J: TRBJ2-1; D: NA; size: NA; CDR3: CASNPSSYNEQFF; DNA: TGTGCCAGCAATCCGAGCTCCTACAATGAGCAGTTCTTC
V: TRBV19; J: TRBJ1-5; D: TRBD1; size: NA; CDR3: CASRAGTGVWISQPQHF; DNA: TGTGCCAGTAGGGCAGGGACAGGGGTTTGGATAAGTCAGCCCCAGCATTTT
V: TRBV7-2; J: TRBJ2-1; D: NA; size: NA; CDR3: CASSLRGGGLEQFF; DNA: TGTGCCAGCAGCCTCCGAGGGGGGGGGCTTGAGCAGTTCTTC
V: TRBV28; J: TRBJ2-5; D: TRBD2; size: NA; CDR3: CAAGDQETQYF; DNA: TGTGCCGCGGGGGACCAAGAGACCCAGTACTTC
V: TRBV19; J: TRBJ1-2; D: TRBD1; size: NA; CDR3: CASSMWDRNHGGYTF; DNA: TGTGCCAGTAGTATGTGGGACAGGAACCACGGTGGCTACACCTTC
V: TRBV3-1/TRBV3-2; J: TRBJ2-7; D: NA; size: NA; CDR3: CASSRRQVGEQYF; DNA: TGTGCCAGCAGCCGGAGGCAGGTCGGCGAGCAGTACTTC
V: TRBV6-5; J: TRBJ1-1; D: NA; size: few; CDR3: CASRRPLGQNTEAFF; DNA: TGTGCCAGCAGACGCCCTCTTGGACAGAACACTGAAGCTTTCTTT
V: TRBV5-6; J: TRBJ2-5; D: NA; size: few; CDR3: CASSLVEETQYF; DNA: TGTGCCAGCAGCTTGGTAGAAGAGACCCAGTACTTC
V: TRBV2; J: TRBJ1-2; D: NA; size: NA; CDR3: CASSEFDRIYGYTF; DNA: TGTGCCAGCAGTGAATTTGACAGAATCTATGGCTACACCTTC
V: TRBV5-5; J: TRBJ2-1; D: NA; size: few; CDR3: CASSFDIYNEQFF; DNA: TGTGCCAGCAGCTTCGATATTTACAATGAGCAGTTCTTC
V: TRBV9; J: TRBJ2-7; D: NA; size: few; CDR3: CASSVAVADEQYF; DNA: TGTGCCAGCAGCGTAGCGGTAGCGGATGAGCAGTACTTC
V: TRBV2; J: TRBJ2-3; D: TRBD1; size: few; CDR3: CASSEGDRGTDTQYF; DNA: TGTGCCAGCAGTGAAGGGGACAGGGGGACAGATACGCAGTATTTT
V: TRBV28; J: TRBJ2-3; D: NA; size: NA; CDR3: CASTPGPYFADTQYF; DNA: TGTGCCAGCACGCCGGGGCCCTATTTTGCAGATACGCAGTATTTT
V: TRBV29-1; J: TRBJ2-1; D: TRBD2; size: NA; CDR3: CSVGRQGTGGNEQFF; DNA: TGCAGCGTTGGACGACAAGGGACGGGGGGCAATGAGCAGTTCTTC
V: TRBV6-1; J: TRBJ1-2; D: NA; size: NA; CDR3: CASSEGTAFYGYTF; DNA: TGTGCCAGCAGTGAAGGGACAGCTTTCTATGGCTACACCTTC
V: TRBV6-5; J: TRBJ2-7; D: NA; size: NA; CDR3: CASSPLTGVGYEQYF; DNA: TGTGCCAGCAGCCCCCTGACAGGTGTGGGGTACGAGCAGTACTTC
V: TRBV6-5; J: TRBJ2-7; D: NA; size: NA; CDR3: CASSPSLYEQYF; DNA: TGTGCCAGCTCACCCAGCCTATACGAGCAGTACTTC
V: TRBV2; J: TRBJ1-1; D: NA; size: NA; CDR3: CASSERRQKGTEAFF; DNA: TGTGCCAGCAGTGAAAGGCGCCAAAAGGGCACTGAAGCTTTCTTT
V: TRBV9; J: TRBJ1-5; D: NA; size: NA; CDR3: CASSVSGESNQPQHF; DNA: TGTGCCAGCAGCGTCTCAGGGGAAAGCAATCAGCCCCAGCATTTT
V: TRBV7-9; J: TRBJ2-7; D: TRBD2; size: few; CDR3: CASSLRAGDWYEQYF; DNA: TGTGCCAGCAGCTTACGGGCGGGGGATTGGTACGAGCAGTACTTC